Sequencing of this T cell receptor (beta chain) was carried out in a study of shared clonotypes between healthy human individuals. CDR3 length equals 16 residues. With V trimmed by 5 bases and J by 0 bases, 9 bases remained unmatched. Germline V gives CDR1 SNHLY, CDR2 FYNNEI. Generated by immunoSEQ multiplex PCR, the TCRdb table keeps only in-frame clones and is missing some. The data show 950,000 to 1,100,000 clones, about 80% seen once. Sequencing was performed on memory CD4+ T cells from PBMCs. The sample's subset: CD45RA-negative fraction. The chain couples TRBV2 to TRBJ2-5; TRBD1 agrees at 7 bases. The receptor was derived from a man aged 18 to 29 in good health. Some clones in this sample may be carry-over from other donors' samples. The CDR3 loop reads CASSPSGTVYQETQYF. CDR3 coding DNA: TGTGCCAGCAGTCCCTCCGGGACAGTTTACCAAGAGACCCAGTACTTC.